The 21 T cell receptor beta chains listed next were all sequenced from one sample in a study of blood T cell repertoires in COVID-19. TCRdb's copy holds only in-frame clones and misses some; the assay was immunoSEQ multiplex PCR. The data hold about 250,000 clones, with 70% to 90% observed a single time. Sequenced: PBMCs or T cells enriched from blood (not recorded which). The receptors here all came from a woman aged 45-65 years with acute COVID-19.

The J gene is TRBJ1-4, the V gene TRBV18; 7 nucleotides line up with TRBD1. The germline V gene has CDR1 KGHSH and CDR2 LQKENI. The ends lost 4 bases at V and 4 bases at J; junction bases unmatched: 9. The CDR3 runs to 16 residues. In nucleotides, the CDR3 is TGTGCCAGCTCACGAAATAAGGGACAGCTTAATGAAAAACTGTTTTTT. Protein sequence: CASSRNKGQLNEKLFF.

The chain uses TRBV6-5 and TRBJ1-2, with D possibly TRBD1 on 5 matching bases. The germline CDR1 and CDR2 sequences are MNHEY and SVGAGI. Deletions cut 4 bases from V and 6 bases from J, with 9 bases between. The CDR3 is 12 amino acids. The CDR3: CASSSSGNGYTF. The CDR3 coding sequence is TGTGCCAGCAGTTCATCAGGGAATGGCTACACCTTC.

The chain has TRBV3-1 (or the pseudogene TRBV3-2) and TRBJ1-5; D is undetermined. The germline V and J ends were trimmed by 3 bases and 0 bases, with 6 bases remaining between them. The CDR3 is 14 residues long. Germline V gives CDR1 LGHDT, CDR2 YNNKEL (reference sequence). The CDR3 sequence is CASSHPPSNQPQHF. CDR3 sequence (DNA): TGTGCCAGCAGCCATCCTCCTAGCAATCAGCCCCAGCATTTT.

DNA for the CDR3: TGTGCCAGCGGCTCGACAGGGATGGCTTTCTTT. This gives the protein CASGSTGMAFF. This rearrangement joins TRBV6-5 to TRBJ1-1, with TRBD1 matching over 7 bases. CDR3 length equals 11 residues. V gave up 8 bases and J gave up 11 bases; unmatched junction bases: 8. The germline V gene encodes CDR1 MNHEY and CDR2 SVGAGI.

The sample holds one count of this clone. The genes are TRBV24-1 and TRBJ2-3; D not certain. Germline CDR1 and CDR2: KGHDR and SFDVKD. The V and J ends lost 10 bases and 6 bases respectively, with 10 bases between them. This CDR3 has 11 residues. CDR3 nucleotide sequence: TGTGCCACTTCCTATGCCGATACGCAGTATTTT. It yields the protein CATSYADTQYF.

This clone has more than one count but fewer than ten. The V and J genes are TRBV7-2 and TRBJ1-4; no reliable D call. Trimming removed 0 bases from V and 8 bases from J, with 13 bases in between. Germline CDR1 is SGHTA and CDR2 is FQGNSA. The CDR3 loop spans 15 amino acids. CDR3 in amino acids: CASSLAGRVVEKLFF. CDR3 coding DNA: TGTGCCAGCAGCTTAGCTGGGAGGGTCGTGGAAAAACTGTTTTTT.

The count of this clone is one. The V gene is TRBV10-1, the J gene TRBJ1-2; D not resolved. Trimming took off 4 bases at V and 6 bases at J, with 15 bases between the two ends. The CDR3 is 14 amino acids. The germline V gene has CDR1 WNHNN and CDR2 SYGVQD (reference sequence). The DNA for the CDR3 is TGCGCCAGCAGTGCTTTTAGCAGTTTTCATGGCTACACCTTC. Encoded protein: CASSAFSSFHGYTF.

In nucleotides, the CDR3 is TGTGCCAGCGAAGGCGACAACAATGAGCAGTTCTTC. Translating it yields CASEGDNNEQFF. V is TRBV12-3 or TRBV12-4 and J is TRBJ2-1; D not resolved. Trimming removed 8 bases from V and 5 bases from J, with 10 bases in between. CDR3 length equals 12 residues.

V is TRBV10-3 and J is TRBJ2-1; TRBD2 matches at 13 bases. Germline assignment: CDR1 ENHRY and CDR2 SYGVKD. With V trimmed by 7 bases and J by 5 bases, 5 bases remained unmatched. CDR3 size: 15 residues. Written as DNA, the CDR3 is TGTGCCATCACTACTGGACTAGCGGGGGACAATGAGCAGTTCTTC. Translation gives CAITTGLAGDNEQFF.

The chain joins TRBV7-8 to TRBJ1-5; 7 bases agree with TRBD1. After removal of 5 bases from V and 2 bases from J, the junction contained 3 bases not matched to a gene. The CDR3 consists of 14 residues. The germline gives CDR1 SGHVS, CDR2 FQNEAQ. CDR3 residues: CASSDREGNQPQHF. CDR3 nucleotides: TGTGCCAGCAGCGACAGGGAAGGCAATCAGCCCCAGCATTTT.

The chain links TRBV28 to TRBJ1-6; 7 positions match TRBD1. Germline trimming cut 5 bases from V and 7 bases from J; bases unmatched to any gene: 5. The CDR3 covers 14 residues. Germline CDR1 and CDR2: MDHEN and SYDVKM. In DNA, the CDR3 is TGTGCCAGCAGTACTCGACAGGGAAATTCACCCCTCCACTTT. Translating it yields CASSTRQGNSPLHF.

The chain carries TRBV4-3 and TRBJ2-1; the match to TRBD2 covers 10 bases. The J segment lost 1 base and the V segment lost 0 bases, leaving 6 bases of the junction unmatched. The CDR3 is made up of 18 amino acids. From germline, CDR1 is LGHNA and CDR2 YSLEER. The CDR3 spells CASSQDVLAGASYNEQFF. Here the CDR3 DNA reads TGCGCCAGCAGCCAAGATGTGCTAGCGGGGGCTTCCTACAATGAGCAGTTCTTC.

The genes are TRBV6-1 and TRBJ1-5; no clear D gene. Germline V CDR1 and CDR2: MNHNS, SASEGT. This CDR3 has 18 residues. V was trimmed by 1 base and J by 0 bases, leaving 16 bases between them. This chain's CDR3 is CASSEDPAGKYSNQPQHF. CDR3 in DNA: TGTGCCAGCAGTGAAGATCCCGCGGGAAAATATAGCAATCAGCCCCAGCATTTT.

The rearrangement links TRBV30 to TRBJ1-1; TRBD1 matches 7 bases. From germline, CDR1 is GTSNPN and CDR2 SVGIG (reference sequence). The CDR3 totals 12 residues. The V segment lost 2 bases and the J segment 8 bases; nucleotides outside the gene matches: 5. CDR3 coding DNA: TGTGCCTGGAGTCTAAGGACAGGCGAAGCTTTCTTT. Amino acids: CAWSLRTGEAFF.

The genes are TRBV5-6 and TRBJ2-7; no firm D call. The CDR3 is made up of 14 amino acids. Germline loops: CDR1 SGHDT, CDR2 YYEEEE. V lost 1 base and J lost 2, with 10 bases in between. CDR3 sequence (DNA): TGTGCCAGCAGCTTGAACAGTATAACCTACGAGCAGTACTTC. Amino acid sequence: CASSLNSITYEQYF.

The genes are TRBV7-2 and TRBJ2-5; D remains unclear. The V and J ends lost 1 base and 5 bases respectively, with 8 bases between them. Germline CDR1 is SGHTA and CDR2 is FQGNSA. The CDR3 is 13 amino acids. The CDR3 DNA reads TGTGCCAGCAGCTTAGAACGAGAGGAGACCCAGTACTTC. It codes for CASSLEREETQYF.

The gene calls are TRBV4-1 and TRBJ2-7, with 10 bases aligning to TRBD1. Looked up from germline, CDR1 is MGHRA and CDR2 is YSYEKL. The CDR3 spans 15 residues. Germline trimming cut 5 bases from V and 6 bases from J; bases unmatched to any gene: 10. The chain's CDR3 is CASSSAGTGVGEQYF. The CDR3 DNA reads TGCGCCAGCAGCTCGGCCGGGACAGGGGTAGGCGAGCAGTACTTC.

The chain is built from TRBV7-2 and TRBJ2-3, with 9 bases matching TRBD2. Per the germline V gene, CDR1 is SGHTA and CDR2 is FQGNSA. The CDR3 contains 16 residues. V dropped 5 bases and J dropped 1; count of bases not matched to a gene: 7. The CDR3 loop reads CASSPLVAGGTDTQYF. The CDR3 nucleotides are TGTGCCAGCAGCCCATTAGTAGCGGGGGGCACAGATACGCAGTATTTT. Full variable domain (rest looked up from reference TRBV7-2 and TRBJ2-3): GAGVSQSPSNKVTEKGKDVELRCDPISGHTALYWYRQSLGQGLEFLIYFQGNSAPDKSGLPSDRFSAERTGGSVSTLTIQRTQQEDSAVYLCASSPLVAGGTDTQYFGPGTRLTVL.

This rearrangement joins TRBV19 to TRBJ1-2; tentative D call: TRBD1 (6 bases). Per the germline V gene, CDR1 is LNHDA and CDR2 is SQIVND (reference sequence). V gave up 3 bases and J gave up 2 bases, with 16 bases separating them. This CDR3 spans 16 amino acids. The DNA of the CDR3 is TGTGCCAGTAGTATGAGGAACAGGGCGTGGAACTATGGCTACACCTTC. Amino acid sequence: CASSMRNRAWNYGYTF.

The rearrangement links TRBV5-1 to TRBJ2-7; the match to TRBD2 covers 13 bases. The ends lost 4 bases at V and 0 bases at J; junction bases unmatched: 13. The CDR3 sequence is 19 residues long. From germline, CDR1 is SGHRS and CDR2 YFSETQ. The CDR3 DNA sequence: TGCGCCAGCAGCCTGGGTGGGACTAGCGGGGACCTCAGCTCCTACGAGCAGTACTTC. The encoded protein is CASSLGGTSGDLSSYEQYF.

The chain carries TRBV7-9 and TRBJ2-7, with 10 nucleotides matching TRBD1. This CDR3 region has 15 residues. J was trimmed by 7 bases and V by 3 bases; bases with no gene match: 9. Per the germline V gene, CDR1 is SEHNR and CDR2 is FQNEAQ (reference sequence). The CDR3 is CASSLAGTGELEQYF. The CDR3 nucleotides read TGTGCCAGCAGCTTGGCCGGGACAGGGGAACTTGAGCAGTACTTC. The full variable domain, rest sourced from reference TRBV7-9 and TRBJ2-7, is DTGVSQNPRHKITKRGQNVTFRCDPISEHNRLYWYRQTLGQGPEFLTYFQNEAQLEKSRLLSDRFSAERPKGSFSTLEIQRTEQGDSAMYLCASSLAGTGELEQYFGPGTRLTVT.